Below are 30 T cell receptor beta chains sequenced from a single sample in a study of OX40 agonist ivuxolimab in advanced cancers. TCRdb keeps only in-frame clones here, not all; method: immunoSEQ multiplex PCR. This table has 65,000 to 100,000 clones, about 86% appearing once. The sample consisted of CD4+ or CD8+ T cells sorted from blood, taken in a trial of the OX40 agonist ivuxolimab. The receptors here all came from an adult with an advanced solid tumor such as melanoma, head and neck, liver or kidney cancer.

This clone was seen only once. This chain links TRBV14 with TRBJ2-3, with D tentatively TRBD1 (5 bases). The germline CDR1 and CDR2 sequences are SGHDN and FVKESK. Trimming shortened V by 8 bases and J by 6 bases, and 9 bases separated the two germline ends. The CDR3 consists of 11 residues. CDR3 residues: CASGAWDTQYF. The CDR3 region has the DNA TGTGCCAGCGGGGCCTGGGATACGCAGTATTTT. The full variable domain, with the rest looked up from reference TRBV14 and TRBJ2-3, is EAGVTQFPSHSVIEKGQTVTLRCDPISGHDNLYWYRRVMGKEIKFLLHFVKESKQDESGMPNNRFLAERTGGTYSTLKVQPAELEDSGVYFCASGAWDTQYFGPGTRLTVL.

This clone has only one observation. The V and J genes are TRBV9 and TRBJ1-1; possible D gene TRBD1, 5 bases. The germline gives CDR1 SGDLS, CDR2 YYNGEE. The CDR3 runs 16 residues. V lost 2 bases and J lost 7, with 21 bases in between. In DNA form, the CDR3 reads TGTGCCAGCAGCGTCCAACATCAGGGAGTTAGGAGTGAAGCTTTCTTT. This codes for CASSVQHQGVRSEAFF.

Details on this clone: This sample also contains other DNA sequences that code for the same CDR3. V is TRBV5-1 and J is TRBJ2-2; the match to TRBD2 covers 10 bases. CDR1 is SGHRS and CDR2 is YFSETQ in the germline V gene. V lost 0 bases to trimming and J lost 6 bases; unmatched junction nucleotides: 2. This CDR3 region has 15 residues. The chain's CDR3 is CASSLVAGGSGELFF. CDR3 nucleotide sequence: TGCGCCAGCAGCTTGGTAGCGGGAGGCTCCGGGGAGCTGTTTTTT.

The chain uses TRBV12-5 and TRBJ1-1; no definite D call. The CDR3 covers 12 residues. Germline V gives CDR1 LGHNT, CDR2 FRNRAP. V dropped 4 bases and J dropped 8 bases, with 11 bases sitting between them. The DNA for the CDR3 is TGTGCTAGTGGTTCCATCCGGGGAGAAGCTTTCTTT. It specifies CASGSIRGEAFF.

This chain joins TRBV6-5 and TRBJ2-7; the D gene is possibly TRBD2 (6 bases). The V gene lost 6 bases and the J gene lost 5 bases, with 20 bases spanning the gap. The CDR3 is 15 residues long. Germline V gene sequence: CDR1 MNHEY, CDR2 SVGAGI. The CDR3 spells CASSPPVGGYNEQYF. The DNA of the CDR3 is TGTGCCAGCAGCCCCCCCGTCGGGGGATATAACGAGCAGTACTTC.

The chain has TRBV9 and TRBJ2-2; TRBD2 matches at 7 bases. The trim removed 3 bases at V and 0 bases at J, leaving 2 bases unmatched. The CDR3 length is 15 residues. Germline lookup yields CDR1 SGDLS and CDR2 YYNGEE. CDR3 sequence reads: CASSESGTNTGELFF. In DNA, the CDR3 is TGTGCCAGCAGCGAGAGCGGGACGAACACCGGGGAGCTGTTTTTT.

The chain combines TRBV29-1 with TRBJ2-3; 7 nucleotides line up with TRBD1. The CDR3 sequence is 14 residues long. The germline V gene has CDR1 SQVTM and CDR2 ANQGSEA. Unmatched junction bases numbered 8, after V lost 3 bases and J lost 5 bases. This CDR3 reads CSVEETGSGDTQYF. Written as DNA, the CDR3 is TGCAGCGTTGAGGAGACAGGGTCGGGAGATACGCAGTATTTT.

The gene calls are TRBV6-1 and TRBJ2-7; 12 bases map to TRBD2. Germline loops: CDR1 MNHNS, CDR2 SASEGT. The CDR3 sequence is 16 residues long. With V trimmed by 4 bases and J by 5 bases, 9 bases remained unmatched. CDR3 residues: CASSGLAGAGFNEQYF. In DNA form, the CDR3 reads TGTGCCAGCAGTGGACTAGCGGGAGCCGGGTTCAACGAGCAGTACTTC.

This CDR3 is CASSAVGAGELFF. CDR3 sequence (DNA): TGTGCCAGCAGCGCCGTGGGGGCCGGGGAGCTGTTTTTT. The genes are TRBV9 and TRBJ2-2, with D possibly called TRBD1 or TRBD2 (5 bases each). The V end lost 3 bases, the J end lost 6 bases, and 9 bases lay between the germline ends. The CDR3 is 13 residues long. Per germline, CDR1 SGDLS and CDR2 YYNGEE.

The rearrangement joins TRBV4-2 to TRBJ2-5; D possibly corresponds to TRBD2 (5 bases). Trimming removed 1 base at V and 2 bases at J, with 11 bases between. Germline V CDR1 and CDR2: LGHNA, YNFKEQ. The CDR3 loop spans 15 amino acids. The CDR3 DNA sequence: TGTGCCAGCAGCCAAGGCCAGGACTTTCAAGAGACCCAGTACTTC. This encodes CASSQGQDFQETQYF.

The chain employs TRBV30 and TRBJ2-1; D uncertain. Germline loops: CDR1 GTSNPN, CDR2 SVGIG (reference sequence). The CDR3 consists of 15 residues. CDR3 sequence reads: CALEWAPHSYNEQFF. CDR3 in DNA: TGTGCTCTAGAATGGGCCCCCCACTCCTACAATGAGCAGTTCTTC.

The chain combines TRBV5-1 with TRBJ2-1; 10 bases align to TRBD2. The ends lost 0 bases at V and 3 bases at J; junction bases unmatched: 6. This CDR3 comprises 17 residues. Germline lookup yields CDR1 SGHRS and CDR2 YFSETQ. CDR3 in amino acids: CASSLGDRLAGYNEQFF. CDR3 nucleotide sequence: TGCGCCAGCAGCTTGGGTGATCGACTAGCGGGCTACAATGAGCAGTTCTTC.

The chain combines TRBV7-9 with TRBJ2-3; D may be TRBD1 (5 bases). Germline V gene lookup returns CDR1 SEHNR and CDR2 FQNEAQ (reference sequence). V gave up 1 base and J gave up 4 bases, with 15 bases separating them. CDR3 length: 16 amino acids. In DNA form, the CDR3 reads TGTGCCAGCAGCTTAGGCAGGGTAATTATCGCAGATACGCAGTATTTT. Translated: CASSLGRVIIADTQYF.

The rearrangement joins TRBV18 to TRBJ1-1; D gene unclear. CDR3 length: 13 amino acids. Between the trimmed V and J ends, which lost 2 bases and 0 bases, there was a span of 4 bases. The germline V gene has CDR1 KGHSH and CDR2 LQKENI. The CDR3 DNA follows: TGTGCCAGCTCACCAGGGATGAACACTGAAGCTTTCTTT. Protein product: CASSPGMNTEAFF.

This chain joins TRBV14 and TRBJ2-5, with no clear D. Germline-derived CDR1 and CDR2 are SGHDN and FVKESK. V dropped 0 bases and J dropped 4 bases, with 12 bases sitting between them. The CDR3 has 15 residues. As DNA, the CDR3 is TGTGCCAGCAGCCAAGATGTACCACCCGGAGAGACCCAGTACTTC. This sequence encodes CASSQDVPPGETQYF.

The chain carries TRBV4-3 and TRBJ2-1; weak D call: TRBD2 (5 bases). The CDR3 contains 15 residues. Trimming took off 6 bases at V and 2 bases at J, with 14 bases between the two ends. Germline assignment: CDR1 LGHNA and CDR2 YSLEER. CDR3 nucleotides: TGCGCCAGCAGTGTAGACTACCGGACCTACAATGAGCAGTTCTTC. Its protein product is CASSVDYRTYNEQFF.

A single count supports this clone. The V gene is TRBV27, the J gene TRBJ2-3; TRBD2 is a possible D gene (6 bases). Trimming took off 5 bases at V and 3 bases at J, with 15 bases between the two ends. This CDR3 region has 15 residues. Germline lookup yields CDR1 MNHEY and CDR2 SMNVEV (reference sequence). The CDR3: CASSPPASATDTQYF. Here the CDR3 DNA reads TGTGCCAGCAGTCCCCCGGCTAGCGCAACAGATACGCAGTATTTT.

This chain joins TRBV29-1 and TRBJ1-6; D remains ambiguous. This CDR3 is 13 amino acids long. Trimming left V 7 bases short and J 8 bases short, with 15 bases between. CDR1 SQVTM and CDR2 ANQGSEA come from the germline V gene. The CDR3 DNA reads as TGCAGCGCTCAGGAGGGTGGGGATTCACCCCTCCACTTT. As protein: CSAQEGGDSPLHF.

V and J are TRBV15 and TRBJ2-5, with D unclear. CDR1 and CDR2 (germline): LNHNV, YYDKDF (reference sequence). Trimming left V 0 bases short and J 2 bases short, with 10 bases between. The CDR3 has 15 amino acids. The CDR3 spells CATSRDQGPQETQYF. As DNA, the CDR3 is TGTGCCACCAGCAGAGATCAAGGACCTCAAGAGACCCAGTACTTC. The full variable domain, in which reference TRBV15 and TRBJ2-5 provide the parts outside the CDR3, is DAMVIQNPRYQVTQFGKPVTLSCSQTLNHNVMYWYQQKSSQAPKLLFHYYDKDFNNEADTPDNFQSRRPNTSFCFLDIRSPGLGDTAMYLCATSRDQGPQETQYFGPGTRLLVL.

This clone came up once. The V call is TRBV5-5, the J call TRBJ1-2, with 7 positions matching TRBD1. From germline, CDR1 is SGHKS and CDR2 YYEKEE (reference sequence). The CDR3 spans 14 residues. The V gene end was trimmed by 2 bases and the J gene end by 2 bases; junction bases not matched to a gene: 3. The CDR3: CASSFSTGNYGYTF. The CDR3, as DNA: TGTGCCAGCAGCTTCTCGACAGGGAACTATGGCTACACCTTC.

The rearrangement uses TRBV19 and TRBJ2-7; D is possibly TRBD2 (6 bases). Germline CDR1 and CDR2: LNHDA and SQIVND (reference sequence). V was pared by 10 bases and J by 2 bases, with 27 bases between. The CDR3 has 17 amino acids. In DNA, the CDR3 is TGTGCCACTACGCCGGGGGTGGGCAGAGACTCAACCTACGAGCAGTACTTC. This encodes CATTPGVGRDSTYEQYF. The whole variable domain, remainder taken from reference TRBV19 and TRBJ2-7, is DGGITQSPKYLFRKEGQNVTLSCEQNLNHDAMYWYRQDPGQGLRLIYYSQIVNDFQKGDIAEGYSVSREKKESFPLTVTSAQKNPTAFYLCATTPGVGRDSTYEQYFGPGTRLTVT.

CDR3 DNA: TGTGCCAGTAGTAGCCTCCTAGTACCCTATAGCACAGATACGCAGTATTTT. Translating gives CASSSLLVPYSTDTQYF. The V gene is TRBV19, the J gene TRBJ2-3; D is uncertain. V was trimmed by 4 bases and J by 0 bases, leaving 17 bases between them. Germline-derived CDR1 and CDR2 are LNHDA and SQIVND (reference sequence). The CDR3 extends over 17 amino acids.

CDR3 nucleotide sequence: TGTGCCAGTAGTATAGTAGTAAGGACTAGCGGGATATCGAATGAGCAGTTCTTC. It translates to CASSIVVRTSGISNEQFF. The genes are TRBV19 and TRBJ2-1; 12 bases align to TRBD2. The CDR3 is made up of 18 amino acids. Germline V gene sequence: CDR1 LNHDA, CDR2 SQIVND (reference sequence). V lost 1 base to trimming and J lost 7 bases; unmatched junction nucleotides: 11.

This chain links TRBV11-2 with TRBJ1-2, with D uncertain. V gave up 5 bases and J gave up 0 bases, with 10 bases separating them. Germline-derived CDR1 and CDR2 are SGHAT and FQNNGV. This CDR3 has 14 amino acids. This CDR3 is CASSPGRANYGYTF. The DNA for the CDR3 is TGTGCCAGCAGCCCCGGCCGAGCTAACTATGGCTACACCTTC.

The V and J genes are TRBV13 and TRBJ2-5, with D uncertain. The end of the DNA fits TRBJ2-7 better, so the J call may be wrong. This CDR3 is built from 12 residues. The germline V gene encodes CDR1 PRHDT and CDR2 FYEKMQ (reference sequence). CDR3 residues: CPSGLAVNEQYF. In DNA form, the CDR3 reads TGTCCCTCCGGGCTGGCAGTAAACGAGCAGTACTTC.

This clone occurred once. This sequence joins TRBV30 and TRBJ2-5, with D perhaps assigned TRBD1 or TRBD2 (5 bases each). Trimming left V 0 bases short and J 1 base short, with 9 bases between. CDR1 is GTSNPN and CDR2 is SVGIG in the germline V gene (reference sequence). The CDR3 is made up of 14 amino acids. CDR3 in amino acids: CAWSVGGGQETQYF. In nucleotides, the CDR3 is TGTGCCTGGAGTGTAGGTGGGGGCCAAGAGACCCAGTACTTC.

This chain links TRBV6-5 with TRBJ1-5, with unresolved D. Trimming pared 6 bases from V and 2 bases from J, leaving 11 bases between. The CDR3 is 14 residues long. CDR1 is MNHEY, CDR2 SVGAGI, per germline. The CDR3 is CASSLSRGNQPQHF. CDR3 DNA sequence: TGTGCCAGCAGCCTCAGTAGGGGCAATCAGCCCCAGCATTTT.

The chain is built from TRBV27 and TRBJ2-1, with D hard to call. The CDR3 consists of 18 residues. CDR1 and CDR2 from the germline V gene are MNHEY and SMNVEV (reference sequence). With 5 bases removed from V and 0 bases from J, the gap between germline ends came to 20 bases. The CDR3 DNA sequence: TGTGCCAGCAGTCCCCTCCAGTGGGTGAGGAGCTCCTACAATGAGCAGTTCTTC. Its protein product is CASSPLQWVRSSYNEQFF.

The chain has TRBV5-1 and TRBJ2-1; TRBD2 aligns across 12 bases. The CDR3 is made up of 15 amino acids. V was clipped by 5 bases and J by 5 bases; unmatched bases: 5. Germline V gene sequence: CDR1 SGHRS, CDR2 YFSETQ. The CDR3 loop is CASSTTSGRNNEQFF. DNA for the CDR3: TGCGCCAGCAGTACGACTAGCGGGAGAAACAATGAGCAGTTCTTC.

The CDR3, as DNA: TGTGCCAGCAGTACTACAGGGCAAGGGTCCTACGAGCAGTACTTC. Its translation is CASSTTGQGSYEQYF. The rearrangement links TRBV6-5 to TRBJ2-7, with D tentatively TRBD1 (6 bases). With 5 bases removed from V and 1 base from J, the gap between germline ends came to 15 bases. In germline, CDR1 is MNHEY, CDR2 SVGAGI. This CDR3 spans 15 amino acids.